This TCR beta chain derives from a study of control samples from healthy donors and cancer patients. Clones were sequenced by immunoSEQ multiplex PCR, and TCRdb holds only the in-frame ones, with some missing. Altogether 90,000 to 100,000 clones are present, roughly nine tenths being singletons, with the ten largest covering around 14%. From germline, CDR1 is SGHRS and CDR2 YFSETQ. V lost 2 bases and J 7 bases, leaving 11 bases between the germline ends. The length of the CDR3 is 13 residues. The sequenced material came from blood. The sequence was collected from a woman between 65 and 79 years old in good health. The chain recombines TRBV5-1 with TRBJ2-3; TRBD2 is a possible D gene (6 bases). DNA of the CDR3: TGCGCCAGCAGCTTATCGGACTACAATACGCAGTATTTT. It yields the protein CASSLSDYNTQYF.